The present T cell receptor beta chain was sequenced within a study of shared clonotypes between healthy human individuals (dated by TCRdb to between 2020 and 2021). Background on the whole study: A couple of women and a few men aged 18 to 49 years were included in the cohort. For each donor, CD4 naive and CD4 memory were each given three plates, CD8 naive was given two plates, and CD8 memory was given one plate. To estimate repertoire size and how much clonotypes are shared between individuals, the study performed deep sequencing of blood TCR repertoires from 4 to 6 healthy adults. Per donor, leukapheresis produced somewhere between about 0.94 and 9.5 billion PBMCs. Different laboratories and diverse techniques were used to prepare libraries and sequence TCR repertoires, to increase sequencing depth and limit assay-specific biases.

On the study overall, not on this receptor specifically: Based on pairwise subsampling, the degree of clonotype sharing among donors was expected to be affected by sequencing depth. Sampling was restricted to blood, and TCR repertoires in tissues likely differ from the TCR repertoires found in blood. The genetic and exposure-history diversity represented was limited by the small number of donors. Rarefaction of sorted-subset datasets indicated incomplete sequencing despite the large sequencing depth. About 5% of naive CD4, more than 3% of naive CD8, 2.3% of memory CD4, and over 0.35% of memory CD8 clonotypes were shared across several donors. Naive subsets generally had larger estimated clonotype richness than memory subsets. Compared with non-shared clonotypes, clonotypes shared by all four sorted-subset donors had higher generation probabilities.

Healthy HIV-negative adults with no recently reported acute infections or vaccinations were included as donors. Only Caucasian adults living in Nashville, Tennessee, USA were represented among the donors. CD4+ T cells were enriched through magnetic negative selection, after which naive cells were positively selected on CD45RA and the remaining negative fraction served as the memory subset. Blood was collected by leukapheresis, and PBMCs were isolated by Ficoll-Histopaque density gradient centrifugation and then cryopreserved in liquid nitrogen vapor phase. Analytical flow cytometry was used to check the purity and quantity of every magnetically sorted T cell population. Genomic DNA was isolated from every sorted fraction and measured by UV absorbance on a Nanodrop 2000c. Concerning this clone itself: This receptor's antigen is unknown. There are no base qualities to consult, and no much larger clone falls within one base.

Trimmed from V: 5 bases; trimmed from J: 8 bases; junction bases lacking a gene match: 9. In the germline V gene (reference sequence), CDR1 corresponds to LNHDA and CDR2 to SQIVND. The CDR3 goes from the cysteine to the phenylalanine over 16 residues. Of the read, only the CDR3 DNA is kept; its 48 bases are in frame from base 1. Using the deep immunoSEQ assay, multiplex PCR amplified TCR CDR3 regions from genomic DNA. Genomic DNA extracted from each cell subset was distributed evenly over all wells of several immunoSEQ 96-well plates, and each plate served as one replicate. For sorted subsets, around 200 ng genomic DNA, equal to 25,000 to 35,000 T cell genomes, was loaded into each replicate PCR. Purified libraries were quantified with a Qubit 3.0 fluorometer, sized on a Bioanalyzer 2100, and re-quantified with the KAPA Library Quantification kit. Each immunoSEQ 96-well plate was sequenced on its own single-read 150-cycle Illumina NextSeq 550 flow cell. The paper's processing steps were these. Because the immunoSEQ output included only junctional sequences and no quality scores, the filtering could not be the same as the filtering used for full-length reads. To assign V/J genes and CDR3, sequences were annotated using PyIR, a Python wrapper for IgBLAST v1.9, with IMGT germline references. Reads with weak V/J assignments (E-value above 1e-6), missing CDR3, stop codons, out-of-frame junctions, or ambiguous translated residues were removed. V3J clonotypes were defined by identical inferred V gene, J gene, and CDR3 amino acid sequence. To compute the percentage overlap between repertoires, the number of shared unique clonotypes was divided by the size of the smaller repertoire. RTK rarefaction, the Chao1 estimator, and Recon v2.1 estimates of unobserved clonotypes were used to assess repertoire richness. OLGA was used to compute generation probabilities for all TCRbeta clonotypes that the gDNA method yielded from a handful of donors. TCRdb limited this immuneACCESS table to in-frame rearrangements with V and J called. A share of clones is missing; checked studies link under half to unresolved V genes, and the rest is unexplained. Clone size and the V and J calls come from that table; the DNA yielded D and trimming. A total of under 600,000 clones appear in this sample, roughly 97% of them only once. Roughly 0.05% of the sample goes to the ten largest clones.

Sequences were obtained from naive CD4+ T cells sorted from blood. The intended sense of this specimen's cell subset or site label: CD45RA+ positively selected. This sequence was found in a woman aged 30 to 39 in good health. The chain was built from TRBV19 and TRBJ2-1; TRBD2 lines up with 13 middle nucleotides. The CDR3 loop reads CASSYGLAGALDEQFF. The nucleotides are TGTGCCAGTAGTTACGGACTAGCGGGGGCCCTCGATGAGCAGTTCTTC.